The clone carrying this T cell receptor beta chain was picked up a small number of times. The target antigen is unknown. The data stem from a study of beta chain features in type 1 diabetes. Findings and limits, study-wide: At VDJ recombination sites, type 1 diabetes patients had fewer insertions and more deleted nucleotides.

Per germline, CDR1 GTSNPN and CDR2 SVGIG (reference sequence). The length of the CDR3 is 14 residues. The V segment lost 3 bases and the J segment 0 bases; nucleotides outside the gene matches: 4. What was sequenced were expressed TCRB transcripts, since all of the isolated RNA had been reverse transcribed. Produced via immunoSEQ multiplex PCR; TCRdb's table is partial and in-frame only. Among hundreds of thousands of clones listed, about 30% were seen once. This clonotype originated in a man between 18 and 29 years old in good health. This rearrangement joins TRBV30 to TRBJ1-1; 7 nucleotides line up with TRBD1. The specimen sequenced was naive CD4+ T cells from blood. CDR3 sequence (DNA): TGTGCCTGGAGCCTAACAGGGGTGAACACTGAAGCTTTCTTT. Its protein product is CAWSLTGVNTEAFF.